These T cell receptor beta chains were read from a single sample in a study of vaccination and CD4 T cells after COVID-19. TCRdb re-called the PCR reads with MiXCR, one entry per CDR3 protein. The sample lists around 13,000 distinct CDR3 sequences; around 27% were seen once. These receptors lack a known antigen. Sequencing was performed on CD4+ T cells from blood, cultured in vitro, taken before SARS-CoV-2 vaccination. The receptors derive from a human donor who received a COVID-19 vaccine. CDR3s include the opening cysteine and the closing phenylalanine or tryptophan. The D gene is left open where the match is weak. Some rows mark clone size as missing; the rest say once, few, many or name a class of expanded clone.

CDR3 protein: CASSLSGKTYEQYF
CDR3 DNA: TGTGCCAGCAGCTTGTCCGGGAAGACCTACGAGCAGTACTTC
V gene: TRBV7-6
clone size: few
J gene: TRBJ2-7
D gene: -

CDR3 protein: CAWNRGTGELFF
CDR3 DNA: TGTGCCTGGAATAGGGGCACCGGGGAGCTGTTTTTT
V gene: TRBV30
clone size: -
J gene: TRBJ2-2
D gene: -

CDR3 protein: CASTEVYGYTF
CDR3 DNA: TGTGCCAGTACAGAAGTCTATGGCTACACCTTC
V gene: TRBV2
clone size: -
J gene: TRBJ1-2
D gene: -

CDR3 protein: CASSDQGNTFGYTF
CDR3 DNA: TGTGCCAGCAGTGACCAGGGGAATACTTTTGGCTACACCTTC
V gene: TRBV25-1
clone size: -
J gene: TRBJ1-2
D gene: -

CDR3 protein: CASRRTDRWNGYTF
CDR3 DNA: TGTGCCAGCAGGCGAACAGACAGGTGGAACGGCTACACCTTC
V gene: TRBV2
clone size: few
J gene: TRBJ1-2
D gene: -

CDR3 protein: CASSADSFYGYTF
CDR3 DNA: TGCGCCAGCAGCGCCGACAGTTTCTATGGCTACACCTTC
V gene: TRBV5-1
clone size: -
J gene: TRBJ1-2
D gene: -

CDR3 protein: CSVGPGSQANEKLFF
CDR3 DNA: TGCAGCGTTGGCCCGGGGAGTCAGGCTAATGAAAAACTGTTTTTT
V gene: TRBV29-1
clone size: -
J gene: TRBJ1-4
D gene: -

CDR3 protein: CASSHDRAYEQYF
CDR3 DNA: TGTGCCAGCAGTCACGACAGAGCCTACGAGCAGTACTTC
V gene: TRBV12-3/TRBV12-4
clone size: few
J gene: TRBJ2-7
D gene: -

CDR3 protein: CASSIAGDKYEQYF
CDR3 DNA: TGTGCCAGTAGTATAGCGGGGGATAAGTACGAGCAGTACTTC
V gene: TRBV19
clone size: -
J gene: TRBJ2-7
D gene: -

CDR3 protein: CASSYPDRRLNHSGNTIYF
CDR3 DNA: TGTGCCAGCAGTTACCCGGACAGACGTCTAAACCACTCTGGAAACACCATATATTTT
V gene: TRBV6-5
clone size: few
J gene: TRBJ1-3
D gene: -

CDR3 protein: CATSDLGGLAGSSYNEQFF
CDR3 DNA: TGTGCCACCAGTGATTTGGGCGGACTAGCGGGGAGCTCCTACAATGAGCAGTTCTTC
V gene: TRBV24-1
clone size: -
J gene: TRBJ2-1
D gene: TRBD2

CDR3 protein: CATSRDRDNEQFF
CDR3 DNA: TGTGCCACCAGCAGAGATCGGGACAATGAGCAGTTCTTC
V gene: TRBV15
clone size: once
J gene: TRBJ2-1
D gene: -

CDR3 protein: CASGFRGGKHQPQHF
CDR3 DNA: TGTGCCAGCGGTTTCAGGGGGGGGAAGCATCAGCCCCAGCATTTT
V gene: TRBV28
clone size: -
J gene: TRBJ1-5
D gene: TRBD1

CDR3 protein: CAWSRDTLLNTEAFF
CDR3 DNA: TGTGCCTGGTCCCGGGACACCCTCTTGAACACTGAAGCTTTCTTT
V gene: TRBV30
clone size: -
J gene: TRBJ1-1
D gene: -

CDR3 protein: CASSRGTEAFF
CDR3 DNA: TGTGCCAGCTCGCGGGGCACTGAAGCTTTCTTT
V gene: TRBV6-1
clone size: few
J gene: TRBJ1-1
D gene: -

CDR3 protein: CASSDGLGQGGTDTQYF
CDR3 DNA: TGTGCCAGCAGTGACGGGCTTGGACAGGGGGGGACAGATACGCAGTATTTT
V gene: TRBV2
clone size: few
J gene: TRBJ2-3
D gene: TRBD1

CDR3 protein: CSAPRAYNEQFF
CDR3 DNA: TGCAGTGCACCTCGAGCTTACAATGAGCAGTTCTTC
V gene: TRBV20-1
clone size: few
J gene: TRBJ2-1
D gene: -

CDR3 protein: CASSRQGVSYEQYF
CDR3 DNA: TGTGCCAGCAGCCGACAGGGGGTCTCCTACGAGCAGTACTTC
V gene: TRBV3-1
clone size: -
J gene: TRBJ2-7
D gene: TRBD1

CDR3 protein: CAISDSTGNEATEAFF
CDR3 DNA: TGTGCCATCAGTGACTCCACAGGGAATGAGGCCACTGAAGCTTTCTTT
V gene: TRBV10-3
clone size: few
J gene: TRBJ1-1
D gene: -

CDR3 protein: CATGTRGVGGDTQYF
CDR3 DNA: TGTGCCACCGGAACGAGGGGGGTAGGGGGAGATACGCAGTATTTT
V gene: TRBV24-1
clone size: -
J gene: TRBJ2-3
D gene: -

CDR3 protein: CASSLAWGRTAPYEQYF
CDR3 DNA: TGTGCCAGCAGCTTAGCGTGGGGGAGGACGGCTCCCTACGAGCAGTACTTC
V gene: TRBV7-9
clone size: -
J gene: TRBJ2-7
D gene: -

CDR3 protein: CASASTSHLQETQYF
CDR3 DNA: TGTGCCAGTGCTTCGACTAGCCATCTCCAAGAGACCCAGTACTTC
V gene: TRBV19
clone size: few
J gene: TRBJ2-5
D gene: TRBD2

CDR3 protein: CTSSKSYPDKFGTGYSPLHF
CDR3 DNA: TGTACCAGCAGCAAATCTTATCCGGATAAATTTGGGACAGGGTATTCACCCCTCCACTTT
V gene: TRBV21-1
clone size: -
J gene: TRBJ1-6
D gene: -

CDR3 protein: CASGLARGEQPYEQYF
CDR3 DNA: TGTGCTAGTGGTTTGGCTAGGGGTGAACAGCCCTACGAGCAGTACTTC
V gene: TRBV12-5
clone size: -
J gene: TRBJ2-7
D gene: -

CDR3 protein: CSATPGTSGPQVQEAQYF
CDR3 DNA: TGCAGTGCTACCCCCGGGACTAGCGGGCCCCAGGTCCAAGAGGCCCAGTACTTC
V gene: TRBV20-1
clone size: once
J gene: TRBJ2-5
D gene: TRBD2